This T cell receptor beta chain was profiled in a study of Graves' ophthalmopathy and Graves' hyperthyroidism. Trimming shortened V by 0 bases and J by 7 bases, and 13 bases separated the two germline ends. The CDR3 runs to 14 residues. Germline assignment: CDR1 SGHTA and CDR2 FQGNSA. Scientists amplified the TCR beta CDR3 regions from RNA transcripts. RT-PCR in the first round used HTBI primers; a second-round multiplex PCR followed. TCRdb reprocessed the multiplex PCR reads with MiXCR, giving one entry per CDR3 protein. The sample contains about 500,000 distinct CDR3 sequences, just under 40% of which appear only once.

The rearrangement links TRBV7-2 to TRBJ2-7, with D possibly TRBD1 on 6 matching bases. This TCR was recovered from an adult man with Graves' hyperthyroidism. What was sequenced was peripheral blood or thyroid tissue (not recorded which). CDR3 DNA sequence: TGTGCCAGCAGCTTAGCGCCAAATCAGGGGGAGCAGTACTTC. It codes for CASSLAPNQGEQYF.